The rows below give T cell receptor beta chains drawn from one sample of a study of T cells expressing NK-cell markers. Reanalyzing the 5' RACE reads, TCRdb keeps one entry per CDR3 protein, without DNA. This table holds some 110,000 distinct CDR3 sequences. Sequenced material: blood T cells: a sorted CD56 or NKG2C T cell subset, CD4+ or CD8+ T cells, or bulk PBMC T cells (not recorded which). The source is a woman between 18 and 70 years old in good health. Each CDR3 is given with its conserved first and last residue.

CDR3 protein: CASTGLAGGPPGYNEQFF
V gene: TRBV6-1
CDR3 length: 18
J gene: TRBJ2-1

CDR3 protein: CASSLRTGGTDTQYF
V gene: TRBV7-2
CDR3 length: 15
J gene: TRBJ2-3

CDR3 protein: CASSMSGSSYNEQFF
V gene: TRBV19
CDR3 length: 15
J gene: TRBJ2-1

CDR3 protein: CASSPPGAAGGTGELFF
V gene: TRBV14
CDR3 length: 17
J gene: TRBJ2-2

CDR3 protein: CAISGGGPPYNEQFF
V gene: TRBV10-3
CDR3 length: 15
J gene: TRBJ2-1

CDR3 protein: CASSVHGLAGNQETQYF
V gene: TRBV9
CDR3 length: 17
J gene: TRBJ2-5

CDR3 protein: CASRSGGNTEAFF
V gene: TRBV7-6
CDR3 length: 13
J gene: TRBJ1-1

CDR3 protein: CASSAGTDYNEQFF
V gene: TRBV4-2
CDR3 length: 14
J gene: TRBJ2-1

CDR3 protein: CSARSAGVTYNEQFF
V gene: TRBV20-1
CDR3 length: 15
J gene: TRBJ2-1

CDR3 protein: CASSFSGWGTDTQYF
V gene: TRBV5-6
CDR3 length: 15
J gene: TRBJ2-3

CDR3 protein: CASSPLFRGETNTEAFF
V gene: TRBV7-2
CDR3 length: 17
J gene: TRBJ1-1

CDR3 protein: CASSLAGKGYEQYF
V gene: TRBV5-5
CDR3 length: 14
J gene: TRBJ2-7

CDR3 protein: CSAGGATGSTDTQYF
V gene: TRBV20-1
CDR3 length: 15
J gene: TRBJ2-3

CDR3 protein: CASSPTDLAGPSGNTGELFF
V gene: TRBV3-1
CDR3 length: 20
J gene: TRBJ2-2

CDR3 protein: CASSQERSGDTQYF
V gene: TRBV4-1
CDR3 length: 14
J gene: TRBJ2-3

CDR3 protein: CASSLFGGDTQYF
V gene: TRBV5-1
CDR3 length: 13
J gene: TRBJ2-3

CDR3 protein: CASSLGLARNNEQFF
V gene: TRBV7-2
CDR3 length: 15
J gene: TRBJ2-1

CDR3 protein: CSAPGGIYGYTF
V gene: TRBV29-1
CDR3 length: 12
J gene: TRBJ1-2

CDR3 protein: CASRLEGAGPSLEAFF
V gene: TRBV19
CDR3 length: 16
J gene: TRBJ1-1

CDR3 protein: CASSQGVGGGYTF
V gene: TRBV14
CDR3 length: 13
J gene: TRBJ1-2

CDR3 protein: CASSPGVAGIITDTQYF
V gene: TRBV9
CDR3 length: 17
J gene: TRBJ2-3

CDR3 protein: CASSSGTARMYQETQYF
V gene: TRBV12-3/TRBV12-4
CDR3 length: 17
J gene: TRBJ2-5

CDR3 protein: CASSLTGVLGQETQYF
V gene: TRBV6-5
CDR3 length: 16
J gene: TRBJ2-5

CDR3 protein: CASNPDLAYEQYF
V gene: TRBV5-1
CDR3 length: 13
J gene: TRBJ2-7

CDR3 protein: CASSSIAGGDEQFF
V gene: TRBV5-4
CDR3 length: 14
J gene: TRBJ2-1

CDR3 protein: CASSFAGERYF
V gene: TRBV12-3/TRBV12-4
CDR3 length: 11
J gene: TRBJ2-4

CDR3 protein: CSARNRNTDTQYF
V gene: TRBV20-1
CDR3 length: 13
J gene: TRBJ2-3

CDR3 protein: CSALGGTGANVLTF
V gene: TRBV29-1
CDR3 length: 14
J gene: TRBJ2-6

CDR3 protein: CASSSLGAKNIQYF
V gene: TRBV12-3/TRBV12-4
CDR3 length: 14
J gene: TRBJ2-4

CDR3 protein: CASSESGFYEQYF
V gene: TRBV11-2
CDR3 length: 13
J gene: TRBJ2-7

CDR3 protein: CASSPGPGSSYEQYF
V gene: TRBV27
CDR3 length: 15
J gene: TRBJ2-7

CDR3 protein: CASSLFGTSGTDTQYF
V gene: TRBV5-1
CDR3 length: 16
J gene: TRBJ2-3

CDR3 protein: CASSVDQDEAFF
V gene: TRBV9
CDR3 length: 12
J gene: TRBJ1-1

CDR3 protein: CASSILAGSSYEQYF
V gene: TRBV21-1
CDR3 length: 15
J gene: TRBJ2-7

CDR3 protein: CATSGPGTGTSNTGELFF
V gene: TRBV15
CDR3 length: 18
J gene: TRBJ2-2

CDR3 protein: CSVVSGSFDEQYF
V gene: TRBV29-1
CDR3 length: 13
J gene: TRBJ2-7

CDR3 protein: CASSFRVQETQYF
V gene: TRBV27
CDR3 length: 13
J gene: TRBJ2-5

CDR3 protein: CASSFPVQGSYEQYF
V gene: TRBV7-8
CDR3 length: 15
J gene: TRBJ2-7

CDR3 protein: CASSSRVSLWDTIYF
V gene: TRBV12-3/TRBV12-4
CDR3 length: 15
J gene: TRBJ1-3

CDR3 protein: CASPGGGVTGELFF
V gene: TRBV6-1
CDR3 length: 14
J gene: TRBJ2-2

CDR3 protein: CASSLGQPFMNTEAFF
V gene: TRBV5-6
CDR3 length: 16
J gene: TRBJ1-1

CDR3 protein: CASSLSGDSYEQYF
V gene: TRBV7-6
CDR3 length: 14
J gene: TRBJ2-7

CDR3 protein: CASSAGTASTDTQYF
V gene: TRBV6-1
CDR3 length: 15
J gene: TRBJ2-3

CDR3 protein: CSEWGGQTDTQYF
V gene: TRBV29-1
CDR3 length: 13
J gene: TRBJ2-3

CDR3 protein: CASSRGGGEQFF
V gene: TRBV7-9
CDR3 length: 12
J gene: TRBJ2-1

CDR3 protein: CASSLLAGAYEQYF
V gene: TRBV12-3/TRBV12-4
CDR3 length: 14
J gene: TRBJ2-7

CDR3 protein: CSASGGGFTDTQYF
V gene: TRBV20-1
CDR3 length: 14
J gene: TRBJ2-3

CDR3 protein: CASLTLGSVSNEQFF
V gene: TRBV19
CDR3 length: 15
J gene: TRBJ2-1

CDR3 protein: CATGQGSEQYF
V gene: TRBV24-1
CDR3 length: 11
J gene: TRBJ2-7

CDR3 protein: CSARYPGEATDGYTF
V gene: TRBV20-1
CDR3 length: 15
J gene: TRBJ1-2